This TCR beta chain was sequenced in a study of blood T cells in healthy people across ages. Per sample, a minimum of 6.5 million PBMCs were isolated. Germline loops: CDR1 MNHEY, CDR2 SVGAGI. V was clipped by 2 bases and J by 8 bases, with 13 bases between them. The CDR3 totals 14 residues. It was with a sample-barcoded 5' primer and a J-beta primer mix that a second PCR of about 7 to 12 cycles was run. TCRdb fed the 5' RACE reads into MiXCR, producing one record per CDR3 protein. The sample lists about 1,500,000 distinct CDR3 sequences; about 30% were seen once. The sample comprised blood. This clonotype originated in a woman in her twenties or thirties in good health. This chain links TRBV6-5 with TRBJ2-1, with D possibly TRBD2 on 5 matching bases. The DNA of the CDR3 is TGTGCCAGCAGTTACCGGACTCGGTCCGATGAGCAGTTCTTC. This encodes CASSYRTRSDEQFF.